The 11 T cell receptor beta chains below were found in one sample sequenced in a study of human T cells and chemical hapten exposure. TCRdb reprocessed the RACE reads with MiXCR, giving one entry per CDR3 protein. The repertoire holds approximately 77,000 distinct CDR3 sequences, with about 14% as singletons. As for time point: pre-sensitization, week 0. This sample's treatment: therapeutic diphenylcyclopropenone sensitization with weekly scalp DPC. The source was whole blood, collected in connection with sensitization to the hapten diphenylcyclopropenone (DPC). These receptors were taken from a woman aged 45-60 years with alopecia areata. Some clones in this sample may be carry-over from other donors' samples.

This clonotype was counted between two and nine times. The chain combines TRBV29-1 with TRBJ2-5; 8 nucleotides match TRBD2. The CDR3 has 13 residues. Trimming cost V 2 bases and J 5 bases; bases outside gene matches: 4. From germline, CDR1 is SQVTM and CDR2 ANQGSEA. CDR3 sequence: CSVELIAGETQYF. The CDR3 DNA is TGCAGCGTTGAATTAATAGCGGGGGAGACCCAGTACTTC.

This clonotype was counted only a few times. The chain has TRBV7-2 and TRBJ2-5; perhaps D is TRBD1 or TRBD2 (6 bases each). CDR3 size: 14 residues. The germline V and J ends were trimmed by 5 bases and 5 bases, with 15 bases remaining between them. The germline V gene has CDR1 SGHTA and CDR2 FQGNSA. CDR3 amino acids: CASSRTGASETQYF. Here the CDR3 DNA reads TGTGCCAGCAGCCGGACGGGGGCCTCTGAGACCCAGTACTTC.

This clonotype was observed a handful of times. The V gene is TRBV20-1, the J gene TRBJ2-1, with 7 bases aligning to TRBD2. V was pared by 6 bases and J by 8 bases, with 7 bases of the junction left unmatched. Germline CDR1 is DFQATT and CDR2 is SNEGSKA (reference sequence). The CDR3 totals 12 residues. The CDR3 nucleotides are TGCAGTGCAGGCCCGGGAGGCGATGAGCAGTTCTTC. It specifies CSAGPGGDEQFF.

This clonotype was counted ten times or more. The chain joins TRBV3-1 to TRBJ2-1; D not certain. Looked up from germline, CDR1 is LGHDT and CDR2 is YNNKEL (reference sequence). V lost 4 bases to trimming and J lost 5 bases, with 15 bases between them. The CDR3 runs to 15 residues. This CDR3 is CASSRENHPNNEQFF. DNA of the CDR3: TGTGCCAGCAGCCGAGAAAACCACCCAAACAATGAGCAGTTCTTC.

The gene calls are TRBV3-1 and TRBJ1-5; tentative D call: TRBD1 (6 bases). Trimming stripped 1 base from V and 6 bases from J, with 13 bases between. Germline CDR1 and CDR2: LGHDT and YNNKEL (reference sequence). The CDR3 is 15 amino acids. CDR3 protein: CASSQGVGGTQPQHF. In nucleotides, the CDR3 is TGTGCCAGCAGCCAAGGGGTAGGGGGGACTCAGCCCCAGCATTTT.

The chain combines TRBV7-2 with TRBJ2-7; 8 bases map to TRBD1. Germline lookup yields CDR1 SGHTA and CDR2 FQGNSA. J was trimmed by 4 bases and V by 0 bases; bases with no gene match: 11. The CDR3 loop spans 17 amino acids. The CDR3 nucleotides read TGTGCCAGCAGCTTAGCCTCCAAGTGGGACAGGTTGTACGAGCAGTACTTC. Amino acid sequence: CASSLASKWDRLYEQYF.

As to this clonotype: An end of the junction differs from the germline gene, which may be a read error. The gene calls are TRBV6-2 or TRBV6-3 and TRBJ2-7; D ambiguous. CDR1 MNHEY and CDR2 SVGEGT come from the germline V gene. This CDR3 comprises 11 residues. This chain's CDR3 is CASSSTEILHF. CDR3 bases: TGTGCCAGCAGTTCGACGGAGATTCTGCACTTC.

The V call is TRBV20-1, the J call TRBJ2-5, with D possibly TRBD2 on 6 matching bases. V gave up 0 bases and J gave up 1 base, with 12 bases separating them. The CDR3 is 15 residues long. Germline V gene data show CDR1 as DFQATT and CDR2 as SNEGSKA (reference sequence). CDR3 amino acids: CSAREWGGAQETQYF. The CDR3 region has the DNA TGCAGTGCTAGAGAGTGGGGCGGGGCCCAAGAGACCCAGTACTTC.

The gene calls are TRBV2 and TRBJ2-3; 8 nucleotides align to TRBD1. Germline CDR1 and CDR2: SNHLY and FYNNEI. The CDR3 is 14 residues long. The trim removed 6 bases at V and 3 bases at J, leaving 5 bases unmatched. CDR3 in amino acids: CASSRTGKTDTQYF. In nucleotides, the CDR3 is TGTGCCAGCAGCCGGACAGGGAAAACAGATACGCAGTATTTT.

The V call is TRBV7-6, the J call TRBJ2-2; 8 nucleotides align to TRBD1. The CDR3 contains 16 residues. V gave up 1 base and J gave up 5 bases; unmatched junction bases: 6. Germline CDR1 and CDR2: SGHVS and FNYEAQ. The CDR3 is CASSLGTGWRTGELFF. DNA of the CDR3: TGTGCCAGCAGCTTAGGGACAGGGTGGAGGACCGGGGAGCTGTTTTTT. Supplemented by reference TRBV7-6 and TRBJ2-2, the full variable domain reads GAGVSQSPRYKVTKRGQDVALRCDPISGHVSLYWYRQALGQGPEFLTYFNYEAQQDKSGLPNDRFSAERPEGSISTLTIQRTEQRDSAMYRCASSLGTGWRTGELFFGEGSRLTVL.

The chain carries TRBV7-2 and TRBJ2-5, with TRBD1 matching 7 bases. CDR3 size: 14 residues. CDR1 and CDR2 from the germline V gene are SGHTA and FQGNSA. J was trimmed by 2 bases and V by 5 bases; bases with no gene match: 5. The CDR3 region is CASSQGQPQETQYF. The CDR3 DNA follows: TGTGCCAGCAGCCAGGGACAGCCGCAAGAGACCCAGTACTTC.